What follows are 23 T cell receptor beta chains derived from one specimen sequenced in a study of cytomegalovirus exposure and HLA in healthy donors. Researchers ran the PCR with 60 Vbeta and 13 Jbeta primers. Clones were sequenced by immunoSEQ multiplex PCR, and TCRdb holds only the in-frame ones, with some missing. The sample shows about 140,000 clones, 82% of them seen only once. Material for sequencing was PBMCs. The receptors were gathered from a man aged 18 to 29 in good health and CMV-seropositive.

The V call is TRBV6-1, the J call TRBJ1-2, with D tentatively TRBD1 (5 bases). Trimming pared 5 bases from V and 2 bases from J, leaving 6 bases between. From germline, CDR1 is MNHNS and CDR2 SASEGT. This CDR3 contains 12 residues. CDR3 coding DNA: TGTGCCAGCAGTCCAGGGAACTATGGCTACACCTTC. The encoded protein is CASSPGNYGYTF.

The V call is TRBV4-2, the J call TRBJ2-1, with TRBD1 matching 11 bases. V lost 7 bases, J lost 8 bases, and 4 bases stayed unmatched. This CDR3 spans 13 amino acids. Germline lookup yields CDR1 LGHNA and CDR2 YNFKEQ. The chain's CDR3 is CASKGTGGHEQFF. The CDR3 DNA is TGTGCCAGCAAGGGGACAGGGGGGCATGAGCAGTTCTTC.

The chain has TRBV29-1 and TRBJ2-7; a weak D match, TRBD2 (5 bases). This CDR3 spans 14 amino acids. The ends were cut back, 6 bases at V and 3 bases at J, with 18 bases in the middle. CDR1 SQVTM and CDR2 ANQGSEA come from the germline V gene. The CDR3 coding sequence is TGCAGCGTAACCCCCGGGATCCTGAGCTACGAGCAGTACTTC. Amino acids: CSVTPGILSYEQYF.

This clone showed up just a few times. The chain joins TRBV5-1 to TRBJ1-4; 8 positions agree with TRBD1. Trimming took 4 bases from V and 6 from J; bases not matched to a gene: 8. Germline assignment: CDR1 SGHRS and CDR2 YFSETQ. This CDR3 has 15 amino acids. The CDR3 spells CASSRWDRSDEKLFF. The DNA of the CDR3 is TGCGCCAGCAGCCGATGGGACAGGTCAGATGAAAAACTGTTTTTT.

The chain has TRBV29-1 and TRBJ2-7; D may be TRBD2 (6 bases). V dropped 3 bases and J dropped 2 bases, with 11 bases sitting between them. Germline V gene data show CDR1 as SQVTM and CDR2 as ANQGSEA. The CDR3 is made up of 13 amino acids. The CDR3 sequence: CSVDDGGPYEQYF. Here the CDR3 DNA reads TGCAGCGTTGATGACGGGGGACCCTACGAGCAGTACTTC.

The rearrangement joins TRBV7-9 to TRBJ2-5; TRBD1 might be the D (6 bases). V dropped 0 bases and J dropped 5 bases, with 13 bases sitting between them. The CDR3 length is 15 residues. The germline V gene has CDR1 SEHNR and CDR2 FQNEAQ (reference sequence). The CDR3 is CASSLAGTGMETQYF. The DNA of the CDR3 is TGTGCCAGCAGCTTAGCGGGCACAGGGATGGAGACCCAGTACTTC.

The chain links TRBV28 to TRBJ2-7; TRBD1 matches 7 bases. CDR3 length equals 16 residues. Looked up from germline, CDR1 is MDHEN and CDR2 is SYDVKM. The junction had 14 bases not matched to a gene; V was cut back by 5 bases and J by 4 bases. As DNA, the CDR3 is TGTGCCAGCAGTGGGACAGTCATAGAAGATTTTTACGAGCAGTACTTC. It yields the protein CASSGTVIEDFYEQYF.

This chain links TRBV4-1 with TRBJ2-7; possible D gene TRBD1, 6 bases. The V and J ends lost 1 base and 6 bases respectively, with 16 bases between them. The CDR3 consists of 15 residues. In germline, CDR1 is MGHRA, CDR2 YSYEKL. The CDR3 sequence: CASSQVPQGNGEQYF. The CDR3 DNA reads as TGCGCCAGCAGCCAAGTTCCTCAGGGGAATGGCGAGCAGTACTTC.

The chain recombines TRBV4-1 with TRBJ2-7; D not certain. The CDR3 runs to 15 residues. V lost 0 bases and J 3 bases, leaving 12 bases between the germline ends. CDR1 is MGHRA, CDR2 YSYEKL, per germline. CDR3 residues: CASSQDKNSLYEQYF. The CDR3 DNA reads as TGCGCCAGCAGCCAAGATAAGAATAGCCTCTACGAGCAGTACTTC.

V and J are TRBV6-1 and TRBJ2-7; D gene uncertain. Germline CDR1 and CDR2: MNHNS and SASEGT. The CDR3 is 10 residues long. V was shortened by 5 bases and J by 5 bases, with 4 bases between the two germline ends. CDR3 in DNA: TGTGCCAGCAGTTTCAACGAGCAGTACTTC. Its translation: CASSFNEQYF.

This clone was picked up one time. The J gene is TRBJ2-3, the V gene TRBV7-9; possibly TRBD2 for D (6 bases). Germline values: CDR1 SEHNR, CDR2 FQNEAQ (reference sequence). The CDR3 spans 13 residues. The V end was cut by 2 bases, the J end by 5 bases, with 8 bases between. CDR3 nucleotide sequence: TGTGCCAGCAGCTTATGGAGGGGAGATACGCAGTATTTT. Protein: CASSLWRGDTQYF.

The chain recombines TRBV28 with TRBJ1-5; TRBD1 matches at 7 bases. From germline, CDR1 is MDHEN and CDR2 SYDVKM. This CDR3 spans 12 amino acids. With 3 bases clipped from V and 11 bases from J, the junction kept 4 bases outside the gene matches. The CDR3 bases are TGTGCCAGCAGTTTTTCGACAGGGACCCAGCATTTT. Translated: CASSFSTGTQHF.

About this clone itself: Other DNA sequences from this sample encode an identical CDR3 as well. The chain carries TRBV10-3 and TRBJ1-5; the D gene is possibly TRBD1 (5 bases). The CDR3 loop spans 14 amino acids. CDR1 and CDR2 from the germline V gene are ENHRY and SYGVKD. Trimming pared 0 bases from V and 2 bases from J, leaving 5 bases between. The DNA for the CDR3 is TGTGCCATCAGTGAGTCAGGGGGCAATCAGCCCCAGCATTTT. Protein product: CAISESGGNQPQHF.

The chain recombines TRBV27 with TRBJ1-5; D unresolved. Germline CDR1 is MNHEY and CDR2 is SMNVEV (reference sequence). V shed 5 bases and J shed 0 bases, with 8 bases lying between them. The CDR3 contains 14 residues. The DNA for the CDR3 is TGTGCCAGCAGTACCATCTATAGCAATCAGCCCCAGCATTTT. Translated: CASSTIYSNQPQHF.

This clone was observed a few times. The V gene is TRBV18, the J gene TRBJ1-1; TRBD1 aligns across 9 bases. This CDR3 contains 13 residues. Germline V gene sequence: CDR1 KGHSH, CDR2 LQKENI. Losses at the gene ends were 8 bases for V and 4 bases for J; bases not matched to a gene: 5. CDR3 nucleotides: TGTGCCAGCACCCCACAGGGGGCCACTGAAGCTTTCTTT. Its protein is CASTPQGATEAFF. Complete variable domain (other parts from reference TRBV18 and TRBJ1-1): NAGVMQNPRHLVRRRGQEARLRCSPMKGHSHVYWYRQLPEEGLKFMVYLQKENIIDESGMPKERFSAEFPKEGPSILRIQQVVRGDSAAYFCASTPQGATEAFFGQGTRLTVV.

The J gene is TRBJ2-7, the V gene TRBV9; TRBD2 is a possible D gene (6 bases). The CDR3 length is 14 residues. Trimming removed 2 bases from V and 5 bases from J, with 14 bases in between. Germline V gene lookup returns CDR1 SGDLS and CDR2 YYNGEE. The CDR3 sequence: CASSVGTPPDEQYF. The CDR3, as DNA: TGTGCCAGCAGCGTCGGGACTCCCCCCGACGAGCAGTACTTC.

V and J are TRBV27 and TRBJ1-5; no firm D call. The germline V gene has CDR1 MNHEY and CDR2 SMNVEV (reference sequence). The germline V and J ends were trimmed by 4 bases and 2 bases, with 15 bases remaining between them. This CDR3 is built from 16 residues. The CDR3 spells CASSSERRAGNQPQHF. CDR3 coding DNA: TGTGCCAGCAGTTCCGAAAGGCGGGCAGGCAATCAGCCCCAGCATTTT.

The chain uses TRBV15 and TRBJ1-3, with 10 bases matching TRBD1. Germline V gene lookup returns CDR1 LNHNV and CDR2 YYDKDF (reference sequence). The CDR3 contains 12 residues. Germline trimming cut 4 bases from V and 11 bases from J; bases unmatched to any gene: 2. The CDR3 DNA follows: TGTGCCACCAGCACGACAGGGGGCCCCATATATTTT. Its protein is CATSTTGGPIYF.

This clone was found a few times. The rearrangement links TRBV19 to TRBJ2-6; no definite D call. Germline assignment: CDR1 LNHDA and CDR2 SQIVND (reference sequence). The length of the CDR3 is 14 residues. V was clipped by 8 bases and J by 1 base, with 9 bases between them. DNA for the CDR3: TGTGCCAGTGCACTCCGGTCTGGGGCCAACGTCCTGACTTTC. Protein: CASALRSGANVLTF.

Points on this clone: This CDR3 is also generated by other DNA sequences in the sample. The chain recombines TRBV5-1 with TRBJ2-7; 7 positions match TRBD1. The V gene's germline CDR1 is SGHRS and CDR2 YFSETQ. This CDR3 has 13 residues. The trim removed 3 bases at V and 0 bases at J, leaving 0 bases unmatched. CDR3 in amino acids: CASSWDSSYEQYF. The CDR3 DNA sequence: TGCGCCAGCAGCTGGGACAGCTCCTACGAGCAGTACTTC.

The CDR3 reads CASSLQVQETQYF. The CDR3 bases are TGTGCCAGCAGCTTACAGGTGCAAGAGACCCAGTACTTC. The rearrangement links TRBV11-3 to TRBJ2-5; D remains ambiguous. The CDR3 runs 13 residues. The ends were cut back, 2 bases at V and 2 bases at J, with 6 bases in the middle. The germline CDR1 and CDR2 sequences are SGHNT and YENEEA.

The chain combines TRBV5-1 with TRBJ1-1, with 9 bases that match TRBD1. The V gene end was trimmed by 1 base and the J gene end by 4 bases; junction bases not matched to a gene: 8. The V gene's germline CDR1 is SGHRS and CDR2 YFSETQ. The CDR3 consists of 16 residues. The CDR3, as DNA: TGCGCCAGCAGCTTGCCGGGACAGGGAAGGGGCACTGAAGCTTTCTTT. Translating gives CASSLPGQGRGTEAFF.

This chain connects TRBV4-1 to TRBJ1-5; D ambiguous. V lost 0 bases and J lost 10, with 10 bases in between. Germline values: CDR1 MGHRA, CDR2 YSYEKL. The CDR3 extends over 13 amino acids. CDR3 loop: CASSQETRGPQHF. In DNA, the CDR3 is TGCGCCAGCAGCCAAGAGACCCGGGGACCCCAGCATTTT.